What follows are 9 T cell receptor beta chains derived from one specimen sequenced in a study of technical replicates of blood from a few donors. Sequencing used immunoSEQ multiplex PCR; TCRdb keeps in-frame clones, though not all of them. The sample lists 50,000 to 75,000 clones; about 93% were seen once. Sequencing was carried out using PBMCs. Every receptor here comes from a human donor in good health. Some clones in this sample may be carry-over from other donors' samples.

V and J are TRBV5-6 and TRBJ2-5, with 10 bases fitting TRBD2. CDR1 SGHDT and CDR2 YYEEEE come from the germline V gene. This CDR3 spans 17 amino acids. Trimming removed 1 base from V and 6 bases from J; junction bases left unmatched: 12. The CDR3 nucleotides are TGTGCCAGCAGCTTGACCCGGGGGGCTAGCGGGAGACAGACCCAGTACTTC. Its translation: CASSLTRGASGRQTQYF.

The gene calls are TRBV2 and TRBJ1-6, with D possibly matching TRBD1 (5 bases). V was shortened by 2 bases and J by 10 bases, with 9 bases between the two germline ends. The length of the CDR3 is 13 residues. Germline V gene data show CDR1 as SNHLY and CDR2 as FYNNEI. CDR3 sequence: CASSEMGGSPLHF. The CDR3 nucleotides are TGTGCCAGCAGTGAAATGGGGGGGTCACCCCTCCACTTT.

V is TRBV7-2 and J is TRBJ2-2; D is uncertain. Germline assignment: CDR1 SGHTA and CDR2 FQGNSA. Trimming took 2 bases from V and 6 from J, leaving 13 bases between them. This CDR3 spans 15 amino acids. The CDR3, as DNA: TGTGCCAGCAGCTTATGGGCAGGTACAGCCGGGGAGCTGTTTTTT. This encodes CASSLWAGTAGELFF.

V usage is TRBV11-2 and J usage is TRBJ1-1; D not certain. From germline, CDR1 is SGHAT and CDR2 FQNNGV. The CDR3 totals 12 residues. The V and J ends lost 5 bases and 6 bases respectively, with 10 bases between them. This CDR3 reads CASSAGVPEAFF. The CDR3 DNA reads TGTGCCAGCAGCGCCGGGGTTCCTGAAGCTTTCTTT.

The chain recombines TRBV5-6 with TRBJ2-7; no reliable D call. Germline lookup yields CDR1 SGHDT and CDR2 YYEEEE. The CDR3 is 14 residues long. With 6 bases removed from V and 3 bases from J, the gap between germline ends came to 16 bases. The CDR3 sequence: CASTRGELLYEQYF. Written as DNA, the CDR3 is TGTGCCAGCACCCGCGGAGAGTTACTCTACGAGCAGTACTTC.

In this sample, this clone turned up once. The V call is TRBV7-8, the J call TRBJ2-7; 7 nucleotides align to TRBD2. Germline values: CDR1 SGHVS, CDR2 FQNEAQ. This CDR3 is built from 14 residues. V lost 7 bases to trimming and J lost 6 bases; unmatched junction nucleotides: 12. The CDR3 region is CASTEQEPGGEQYF. The CDR3, as DNA: TGTGCCAGCACCGAACAAGAACCGGGGGGCGAGCAGTACTTC. The variable domain in full, completed from reference TRBV7-8 and TRBJ2-7, reads GAGVSQSPRYKVAKRGQDVALRCDPISGHVSLFWYQQALGQGPEFLTYFQNEAQLDKSGLPSDRFFAERPEGSVSTLKIQRTQQEDSAVYLCASTEQEPGGEQYFGPGTRLTVT.

This clone was recorded once. This chain links TRBV5-6 with TRBJ2-7; 16 bases are shared with TRBD2. This CDR3 has 14 residues. CDR1 is SGHDT, CDR2 YYEEEE, per germline. The V gene end was trimmed by 6 bases and the J gene end by 7 bases; junction bases not matched to a gene: 4. The chain's CDR3 is CASTTGLAGGEQYF. CDR3 coding DNA: TGTGCCAGCACCACGGGACTAGCGGGAGGGGAGCAGTACTTC.

The genes are TRBV6-5 and TRBJ1-2, with D perhaps matching TRBD1 (5 bases). Germline CDR1 is MNHEY and CDR2 is SVGAGI. The CDR3 loop spans 12 amino acids. Trimming removed 5 bases at V and 4 bases at J, with 8 bases between. CDR3 loop: CASSPGSYGYTF. In nucleotides, the CDR3 is TGTGCCAGCAGTCCAGGGTCCTATGGCTACACCTTC.

This chain uses TRBV11-2 with TRBJ2-2; tentative D call: TRBD2 (6 bases). Germline CDR1 and CDR2: SGHAT and FQNNGV. Between the trimmed V and J ends, which lost 1 base and 6 bases, there was a span of 15 bases. This CDR3 is built from 16 residues. The CDR3 region is CASSLVGGRNSGELFF. Written as DNA, the CDR3 is TGTGCCAGCAGCTTAGTTGGGGGGAGAAATTCCGGGGAGCTGTTTTTT.